This T cell receptor (beta chain) was sequenced during a study of T cell repertoires in cytomegalovirus infection. Study information: CMV infection and matching HLA type were both indicated by public TCR beta signatures.

Germline V gives CDR1 SGHVS, CDR2 FNYEAQ. The V segment lost 4 bases and the J segment 6 bases; nucleotides outside the gene matches: 6. This CDR3 is 14 amino acids long. This clonotype has just a few counts. Its antigen is unidentified. One entry per CDR3 protein results from TCRdb running MiXCR on the reads. The sample has 650,000 to 900,000 distinct CDR3 sequences; around a third are singletons. This receptor was obtained from a human donor in good health (CMV status not recorded). Some clones in this sample may be carry-over from other donors' samples. The material sequenced was cultured CD8+ T cells from PBMCs, taken from culture after CMV antigen stimulation. This rearrangement joins TRBV7-6 to TRBJ2-5; 9 bases match TRBD1. CDR3 amino acids: CASSSGQGRKTQYF. DNA of the CDR3: TGTGCCAGCAGCTCCGGACAGGGGAGGAAGACCCAGTACTTC.